This section outlines one T cell receptor (beta chain) sequence together with its context. V dropped 2 bases and J dropped 2; count of bases not matched to a gene: 3. Germline V gene data show CDR1 as MNHEY and CDR2 as SVGAGI. The CDR3 totals 15 residues. This sample stems from a study of T cell responses to AZD1222 COVID-19 vaccine. Clones were read by immunoSEQ multiplex PCR, and TCRdb kept only the in-frame ones, dropping some. The table has over 100,000 clones, just over 85% seen once. Source: peripheral blood, taken on day 0 of AZD1222 vaccination. This chain connects TRBV6-5 to TRBJ2-3; 8 bases fit TRBD1. This TCR was sampled from an adult in good health. The CDR3 spells CASSYLGQVTDTQYF. The CDR3 nucleotides read TGTGCCAGCAGTTACCTGGGACAGGTCACAGATACGCAGTATTTT.